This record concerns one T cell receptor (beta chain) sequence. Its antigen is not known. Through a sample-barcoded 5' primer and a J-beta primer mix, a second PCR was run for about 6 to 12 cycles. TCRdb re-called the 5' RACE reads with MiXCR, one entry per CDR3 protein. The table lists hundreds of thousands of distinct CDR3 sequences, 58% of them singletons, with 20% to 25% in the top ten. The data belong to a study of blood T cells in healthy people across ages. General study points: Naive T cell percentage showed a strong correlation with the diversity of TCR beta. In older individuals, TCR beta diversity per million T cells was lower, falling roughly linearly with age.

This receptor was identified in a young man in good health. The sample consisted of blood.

The CDR3 DNA reads as TGCAGTGCTTCGGGGGGGGCCCAAGAGACCCAGTACTTC. This translates into CSASGGAQETQYF. The chain combines TRBV20-1 with TRBJ2-5; TRBD2 matches 8 bases. With 5 bases clipped from V and 1 base from J, the junction kept 3 bases outside the gene matches. The CDR3 runs 13 residues. The germline gives CDR1 DFQATT, CDR2 SNEGSKA (reference sequence).